These 4 T cell receptor beta chains originate from one sample sequenced in a study of cytomegalovirus exposure and HLA in healthy donors. The PCR employed 60 Vbeta primers together with 13 Jbeta primers. Repertoires were generated with immunoSEQ multiplex PCR, while TCRdb's copy carries only in-frame clones and drops some. The profile shows about 150,000 clones, roughly 63% of them singletons. Material: PBMCs. The receptors were gathered from a woman in her fifties or sixties in good health and CMV-seropositive.

The chain is built from TRBV29-1 and TRBJ2-5, with 9 nucleotides matching TRBD1. The J call is uncertain, as TRBJ2-7 better fits the DNA end. Germline values: CDR1 SQVTM, CDR2 ANQGSEA. The CDR3 extends over 13 amino acids. CDR3 amino acids: CSVEGGTGYEQYF. DNA of the CDR3: TGCAGCGTTGAGGGGGGGACAGGGTACGAGCAGTACTTC.

This clone has just a few counts. The chain uses TRBV13 and TRBJ1-1; D possibly corresponds to TRBD1 (6 bases). V dropped 5 bases and J dropped 4 bases, with 14 bases sitting between them. Germline V CDR1 and CDR2: PRHDT, FYEKMQ (reference sequence). CDR3 length equals 14 residues. CDR3 sequence: CASSEYTGSTEAFF. The CDR3 DNA is TGTGCCAGCAGCGAGTATACAGGGAGCACTGAAGCTTTCTTT.

The V gene is TRBV9, the J gene TRBJ2-1; 13 nucleotides match TRBD2. V shed 0 bases, J shed 7 bases, and the junction held 1 base outside the gene matches. Germline V CDR1 and CDR2: SGDLS, YYNGEE. This CDR3 has 15 amino acids. CDR3 nucleotides: TGTGCCAGCAGCGTAGAACTAGCGGGAGGGAATGAGCAGTTCTTC. Its protein is CASSVELAGGNEQFF.

This clone has a handful of counts. V usage is TRBV28 and J usage is TRBJ1-2, with TRBD1 identical over 8 bases. The germline V gene has CDR1 MDHEN and CDR2 SYDVKM. CDR3 length: 11 amino acids. With 10 bases clipped from V and 8 bases from J, the junction kept 6 bases outside the gene matches. CDR3 loop: CAIQGAHGYTF. CDR3 sequence (DNA): TGTGCCATCCAGGGGGCGCACGGCTACACCTTC.